The 21 T cell receptor beta chains presented below share a single source sample, sequenced in a study of blood T cell repertoires in COVID-19. Profiling relied on immunoSEQ multiplex PCR, and the TCRdb table lists in-frame clones only, not all of them. Of roughly 180,000 clones listed, roughly 80% were seen once; the top ten hold 11%. Specimen: peripheral blood. The origin of the receptors is a woman between 40 and 55 years old with COVID-19, enrolled during active disease.

CDR3 loop: CASSIGGYPIVQYF. Written as DNA, the CDR3 is TGTGCCAGTAGTATTGGCGGTTATCCTATTGTGCAGTACTTC. The V call is TRBV19, the J call TRBJ2-7, with D uncertain. CDR1 and CDR2 from the germline V gene are LNHDA and SQIVND (reference sequence). The CDR3 has 14 residues. Trimming left V 3 bases short and J 9 bases short, with 18 bases between.

The chain uses TRBV6-5 and TRBJ1-1; D is perhaps TRBD1 (5 bases). The CDR3 covers 14 residues. Germline CDR1 is MNHEY and CDR2 is SVGAGI. Trimming took 6 bases from V and 4 from J, leaving 15 bases between them. The CDR3 DNA sequence: TGTGCCAGCAGGAATCGCAGGGTGAGCACTGAAGCTTTCTTT. Protein: CASRNRRVSTEAFF.

The CDR3 protein is CASSYYSGGGTQYF. CDR3 DNA: TGTGCCAGCAGCTATTATTCGGGGGGTGGGACCCAGTACTTC. This sequence joins TRBV5-4 and TRBJ2-5, with 7 positions matching TRBD2. The germline V gene encodes CDR1 SGHNT and CDR2 YYREEE (reference sequence). This CDR3 comprises 14 residues. V lost 3 bases, J lost 7 bases, and 9 bases stayed unmatched.

The J gene is TRBJ2-1, the V gene TRBV7-6, with D unclear. Germline CDR1 and CDR2: SGHVS and FNYEAQ. V lost 5 bases and J 5 bases, leaving 4 bases between the germline ends. This CDR3 comprises 11 residues. CDR3 loop: CASSRDNEQFF. In DNA form, the CDR3 reads TGTGCCAGCAGCCGAGACAATGAGCAGTTCTTC.

V is TRBV5-5 and J is TRBJ2-3, with 11 positions matching TRBD2. With 4 bases clipped from V and 11 bases from J, the junction kept 3 bases outside the gene matches. Germline CDR1 and CDR2: SGHKS and YYEKEE (reference sequence). The CDR3 is 12 residues long. CDR3 nucleotides: TGTGCCAGCAGCCCGACTAGCGGGAAGCAGTATTTT. Protein sequence: CASSPTSGKQYF.

This chain connects TRBV28 to TRBJ1-1; possibly TRBD1 for D (6 bases). Germline V gene sequence: CDR1 MDHEN, CDR2 SYDVKM. The length of the CDR3 is 17 residues. Trimming stripped 3 bases from V and 4 bases from J, with 21 bases between. CDR3 sequence reads: CASSFYAFGTRVTEAFF. CDR3 DNA sequence: TGTGCCAGCAGTTTCTATGCCTTCGGGACAAGGGTCACTGAAGCTTTCTTT.

This clone was seen more than once but under ten times. CDR3 residues: CASREGLAGYNEQFF. The DNA for the CDR3 is TGTGCCAGCAGAGAGGGACTAGCGGGATACAATGAGCAGTTCTTC. The V gene is TRBV2, the J gene TRBJ2-1; 13 nucleotides match TRBD2. Germline-derived CDR1 and CDR2 are SNHLY and FYNNEI. The CDR3 loop spans 15 amino acids. V shed 6 bases, J shed 4 bases, and the junction held 3 bases outside the gene matches.

This chain connects TRBV11-3 to TRBJ2-1; D is possibly TRBD2 (6 bases). V lost 2 bases and J 4 bases, leaving 12 bases between the germline ends. The length of the CDR3 is 15 residues. CDR1 and CDR2 from the germline V gene are SGHNT and YENEEA. The CDR3 reads CASSLYGSPYNEQFF. CDR3 in DNA: TGTGCCAGCAGCTTATACGGGAGCCCTTACAATGAGCAGTTCTTC. Using reference TRBV11-3 and TRBJ2-1 for the parts outside the CDR3, the full variable domain is EAGVVQSPRYKIIEKKQPVAFWCNPISGHNTLYWYLQNLGQGPELLIRYENEEAVDDSQLPKDRFSAERLKGVDSTLKIQPAELGDSAVYLCASSLYGSPYNEQFFGPGTRLTVL.

This sequence joins TRBV29-1 and TRBJ2-1, with 7 bases identical to TRBD1. Per germline, CDR1 SQVTM and CDR2 ANQGSEA. Trimming took 7 bases from V and 9 from J; bases not matched to a gene: 6. The CDR3 is made up of 11 amino acids. The CDR3, as DNA: TGCAGCGGTCGACAGGGCAGTGAGCAGTTCTTC. Amino acid sequence: CSGRQGSEQFF.

The V and J genes are TRBV5-1 and TRBJ2-3, with 7 bases lining up with TRBD1. CDR1 is SGHRS, CDR2 YFSETQ, per germline. The CDR3 contains 16 residues. Trimming removed 4 bases from V and 0 bases from J; junction bases left unmatched: 8. The CDR3 DNA follows: TGCGCCAGCAGCCAGGGACAGCGAATAAGCACAGATACGCAGTATTTT. Translation gives CASSQGQRISTDTQYF. The full variable domain, its missing parts supplied by reference TRBV5-1 and TRBJ2-3, is KAGVTQTPRYLIKTRGQQVTLSCSPISGHRSVSWYQQTPGQGLQFLFEYFSETQRNKGNFPGRFSGRQFSNSRSEMNVSTLELGDSALYLCASSQGQRISTDTQYFGPGTRLTVL.

This sequence joins TRBV18 and TRBJ2-5, with TRBD1 as a possible D gene (5 bases). Germline CDR1 reads KGHSH; CDR2 reads LQKENI. Trimming shortened V by 5 bases and J by 2 bases, and 9 bases separated the two germline ends. This CDR3 contains 13 residues. The CDR3 loop is CASSAQEQETQYF. The CDR3 region has the DNA TGTGCCAGCTCAGCACAGGAGCAAGAGACCCAGTACTTC.

The chain links TRBV5-1 to TRBJ1-1; unclear D gene. CDR3 length: 13 residues. Germline loops: CDR1 SGHRS, CDR2 YFSETQ. V lost 0 bases to trimming and J lost 5 bases, with 8 bases between them. CDR3 DNA: TGCGCCAGCAGCTTGGGGTCGGAGACTGAAGCTTTCTTT. It yields the protein CASSLGSETEAFF.

The chain carries TRBV20-1 and TRBJ1-2; D call uncertain. Trimming removed 5 bases from V and 4 bases from J, with 8 bases in between. The CDR3 runs to 11 residues. Germline CDR1 and CDR2: DFQATT and SNEGSKA (reference sequence). For the CDR3, the DNA is TGCAGTGCTTTAAGTAGCTATGGCTACACCTTC. This encodes CSALSSYGYTF.

J is TRBJ2-5 and V is TRBV5-6, with 7 bases identical to TRBD2. Trimming cost V 0 bases and J 9 bases; bases outside gene matches: 14. Germline CDR1 and CDR2: SGHDT and YYEEEE. The CDR3 has 16 amino acids. The CDR3 DNA reads TGTGCCAGCAGCTTGGCTGTTAGCGGGTCGAGATGGGCCCAGTACTTC. This encodes CASSLAVSGSRWAQYF.

The chain joins TRBV5-1 to TRBJ1-1; D may be TRBD1 (5 bases). Germline V gene data show CDR1 as SGHRS and CDR2 as YFSETQ. The CDR3 length is 14 residues. The V gene lost 4 bases and the J gene lost 4 bases, with 14 bases spanning the gap. The CDR3 DNA reads TGCGCCAGCAGCATGCAGGGTTGGAGCACTGAAGCTTTCTTT. Encoded protein: CASSMQGWSTEAFF.

This clone has just one count. This chain links TRBV19 with TRBJ1-2; no clear D gene. The CDR3 runs to 13 residues. V gave up 3 bases and J gave up 0 bases, with 5 bases separating them. Germline values: CDR1 LNHDA, CDR2 SQIVND (reference sequence). The CDR3 here is CASSITTNYGYTF. The CDR3 coding sequence is TGTGCCAGTAGTATCACTACTAACTATGGCTACACCTTC. Together with reference TRBV19 and TRBJ1-2, the CDR3 gives the full variable domain: DGGITQSPKYLFRKEGQNVTLSCEQNLNHDAMYWYRQDPGQGLRLIYYSQIVNDFQKGDIAEGYSVSREKKESFPLTVTSAQKNPTAFYLCASSITTNYGYTFGSGTRLTVV.

The V and J genes are TRBV7-2 and TRBJ2-7, with 7 nucleotides matching TRBD1. The length of the CDR3 is 14 residues. V was clipped by 3 bases and J by 2 bases; unmatched bases: 4. The germline CDR1 and CDR2 sequences are SGHTA and FQGNSA. The CDR3 here is CASSLTGSAYEQYV. The CDR3 DNA sequence: TGTGCCAGCAGCTTGACAGGGAGCGCCTACGAGCAGTACGTC.

This chain connects TRBV4-1 to TRBJ2-2; TRBD2 matches at 12 bases. This CDR3 is 17 amino acids long. Unmatched junction bases numbered 7, after V lost 4 bases and J lost 4 bases. The germline V gene has CDR1 MGHRA and CDR2 YSYEKL. The CDR3 nucleotides are TGCGCCAGCAGCCTACTAGCGGGGGGACGTGGCACCGGGGAGCTGTTTTTT. Translating gives CASSLLAGGRGTGELFF.

This chain connects TRBV11-2 to TRBJ2-7; 10 nucleotides match TRBD2. The length of the CDR3 is 14 residues. Germline V lookup: CDR1 SGHAT, CDR2 FQNNGV. V lost 4 bases and J lost 7; bases outside the gene matches: 7. CDR3 DNA sequence: TGTGCCAGCAGCTCTCGGACTAGCGGCAGGGAGCAGTACTTC. Residues: CASSSRTSGREQYF.

This clone has ten or more counts. The CDR3 is CASSQEGEASSYNEQFF. The CDR3 DNA follows: TGCGCCAGCAGCCAAGAAGGAGAGGCGAGCTCCTACAATGAGCAGTTCTTC. This rearrangement joins TRBV4-1 to TRBJ2-1, with D hard to call. This CDR3 region has 17 residues. The V and J ends lost 0 bases and 0 bases respectively, with 12 bases between them. CDR1 is MGHRA and CDR2 is YSYEKL in the germline V gene.

This sequence joins TRBV14 and TRBJ2-6, with 8 bases that match TRBD2. Unmatched junction bases numbered 3, after V lost 1 base and J lost 1 base. From germline, CDR1 is SGHDN and CDR2 FVKESK. The CDR3 sequence is 17 residues long. DNA for the CDR3: TGTGCCAGCAGCCAAGTGGGGACTAGGTCTGGGGCCAACGTCCTGACTTTC. Encoded protein: CASSQVGTRSGANVLTF. Drawing the rest from reference TRBV14 and TRBJ2-6, the complete variable domain is EAGVTQFPSHSVIEKGQTVTLRCDPISGHDNLYWYRRVMGKEIKFLLHFVKESKQDESGMPNNRFLAERTGGTYSTLKVQPAELEDSGVYFCASSQVGTRSGANVLTFGAGSRLTVL.